The subject of this entry is one T cell receptor (beta chain). Its cognate antigen is unknown. This likely stems from a read error, as it lies one base from a far larger clone. These data belong to a study of prognosis after radiotherapy for stage I lung cancer. Study overall: Newly diagnosed primary stage I lung tumors were present in over twelve patients, and oligometastatic NSCLC after surgical resection of the primary tumor was present in roughly 5 patients. Points from the study as a whole: Lower post-radiation Shannon entropy was seen in patients who went on to develop distant metastases.

The CDR3 spans 15 residues. CDR1 is SGHTA, CDR2 FQGNSA, per germline. V lost 6 bases, J lost 5 bases, and 16 bases lay in between. Multiplex PCR, run in two rounds, amplified TCR beta CDR3 from genomic DNA. The authors ran first-round PCR with primers specific to each TRBV and TRBJ gene. TCRdb redid the calling of the multiplex PCR reads with MiXCR, one entry per CDR3 protein. The sample includes fewer than 20,000 distinct CDR3 sequences, 55% of them seen just once. The receptor's source is a donor of 50 years or more with non-small cell lung cancer. Sequenced here: PBMCs, sampled before or after stereotactic body radiation therapy (not recorded which). The V and J genes are TRBV7-2 and TRBJ1-4, with D perhaps TRBD1 (5 bases). DNA of the CDR3: TGTGCCAGCAGGTGCCCTTTGACAGAGAATGAAAAACTGTTTTTT. It specifies CASRCPLTENEKLFF.